The sequence of this TCR beta chain was determined in a study of OX40 agonist ivuxolimab in advanced cancers. The protocol was immunoSEQ multiplex PCR, while the TCRdb copy is restricted to in-frame clones and leaves out a portion. The repertoire holds about 64,000 clones, 80% to 90% seen once, with more than 2.5% in the top ten. Germline CDR1 is LGHNA and CDR2 is YSLEER. V lost 4 bases to trimming and J lost 5 bases, with 12 bases between them. CDR3 length equals 14 residues. Material: CD4+ or CD8+ T cells sorted from blood, obtained in a trial of the OX40 agonist ivuxolimab. The V and J genes are TRBV4-3 and TRBJ2-1; D not resolved. The clonotype originates from an adult with an advanced solid tumor such as melanoma, head and neck, liver or kidney cancer. The chain's CDR3 is CASSPRSRDNEQFF. CDR3 nucleotide sequence: TGCGCCAGCAGCCCCCGCTCTAGGGACAATGAGCAGTTCTTC.